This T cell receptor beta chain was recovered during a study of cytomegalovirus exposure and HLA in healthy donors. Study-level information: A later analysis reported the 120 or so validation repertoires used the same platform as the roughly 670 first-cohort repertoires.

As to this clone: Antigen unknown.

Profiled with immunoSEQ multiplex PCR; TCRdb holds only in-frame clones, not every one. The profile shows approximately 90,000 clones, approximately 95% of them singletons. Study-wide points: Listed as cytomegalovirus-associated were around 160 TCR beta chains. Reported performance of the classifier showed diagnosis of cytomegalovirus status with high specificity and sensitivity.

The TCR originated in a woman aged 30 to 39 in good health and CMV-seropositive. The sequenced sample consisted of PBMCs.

DNA of the CDR3: TGTGCCAGCAGCGTGGGGGCAAGCACAGATACGCAGTATTTT. This sequence encodes CASSVGASTDTQYF. The V gene is TRBV9, the J gene TRBJ2-3; D might be TRBD1 (6 bases). Germline V CDR1 and CDR2: SGDLS, YYNGEE. CDR3 length: 14 residues. Trimming stripped 2 bases from V and 0 bases from J, with 7 bases between.